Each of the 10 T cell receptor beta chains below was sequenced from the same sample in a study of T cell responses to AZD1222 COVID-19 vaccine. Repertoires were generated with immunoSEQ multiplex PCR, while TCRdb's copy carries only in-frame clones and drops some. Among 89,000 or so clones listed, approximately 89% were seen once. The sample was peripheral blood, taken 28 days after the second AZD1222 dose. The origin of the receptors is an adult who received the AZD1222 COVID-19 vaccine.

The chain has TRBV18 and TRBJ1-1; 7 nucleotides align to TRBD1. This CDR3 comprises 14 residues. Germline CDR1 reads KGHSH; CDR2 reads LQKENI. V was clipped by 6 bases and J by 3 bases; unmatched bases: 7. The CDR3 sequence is CASSVQGQHTEAFF. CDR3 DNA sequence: TGTGCCAGCTCGGTCCAGGGACAGCACACTGAAGCTTTCTTT.

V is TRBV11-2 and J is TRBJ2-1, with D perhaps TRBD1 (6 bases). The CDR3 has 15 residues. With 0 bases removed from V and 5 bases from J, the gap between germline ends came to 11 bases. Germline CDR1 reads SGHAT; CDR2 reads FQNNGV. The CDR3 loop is CASSLDRGGHNEQFF. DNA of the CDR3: TGTGCCAGCAGCTTAGACAGGGGTGGGCACAATGAGCAGTTCTTC.

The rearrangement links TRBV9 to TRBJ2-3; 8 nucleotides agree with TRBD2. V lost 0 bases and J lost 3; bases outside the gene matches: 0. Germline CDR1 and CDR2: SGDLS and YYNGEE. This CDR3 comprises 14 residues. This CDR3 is CASSVERETDTQYF. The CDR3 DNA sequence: TGTGCCAGCAGCGTAGAGCGGGAGACAGATACGCAGTATTTT.

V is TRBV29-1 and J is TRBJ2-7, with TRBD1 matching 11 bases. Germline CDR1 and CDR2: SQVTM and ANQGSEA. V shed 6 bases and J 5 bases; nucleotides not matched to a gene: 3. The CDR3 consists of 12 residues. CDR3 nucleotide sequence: TGCAGCGTGGGACAGGGGGTCCACGAGCAGTACTTC. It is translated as CSVGQGVHEQYF.

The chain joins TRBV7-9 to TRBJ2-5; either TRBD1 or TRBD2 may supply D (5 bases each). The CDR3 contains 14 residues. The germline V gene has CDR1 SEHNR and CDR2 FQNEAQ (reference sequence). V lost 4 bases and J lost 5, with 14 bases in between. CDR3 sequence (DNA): TGTGCCAGCAGCTCCGGGGCTCTGGGGGAGACCCAGTACTTC. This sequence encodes CASSSGALGETQYF.

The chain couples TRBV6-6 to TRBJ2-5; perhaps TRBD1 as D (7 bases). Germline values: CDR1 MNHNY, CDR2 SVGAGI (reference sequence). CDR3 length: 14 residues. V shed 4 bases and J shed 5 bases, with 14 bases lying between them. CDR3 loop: CASSSRTGGETQYF. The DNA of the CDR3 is TGTGCCAGCAGTTCCCGGACAGGAGGGGAGACCCAGTACTTC.

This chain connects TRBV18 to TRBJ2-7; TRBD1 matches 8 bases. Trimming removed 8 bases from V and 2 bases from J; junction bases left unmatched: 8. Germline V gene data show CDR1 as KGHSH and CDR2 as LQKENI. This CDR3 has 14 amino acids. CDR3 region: CASSQGQGTYEQYF. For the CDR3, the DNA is TGTGCCAGCAGCCAAGGACAGGGCACCTACGAGCAGTACTTC.

CDR3 DNA: TGTGCCAGCAGCTTAGGACCCGCTAGCGGGAGAAACGAGCAGTACTTC. Its translation is CASSLGPASGRNEQYF. This chain connects TRBV5-6 to TRBJ2-7; 10 nucleotides match TRBD2. CDR3 size: 16 residues. V trimming: 2 bases; J trimming: 5 bases; junction bases outside the gene matches: 10. Germline values: CDR1 SGHDT, CDR2 YYEEEE. The complete variable domain, with remaining parts taken from reference TRBV5-6 and TRBJ2-7, reads DAGVTQSPTHLIKTRGQQVTLRCSPKSGHDTVSWYQQALGQGPQFIFQYYEEEERQRGNFPDRFSGHQFPNYSSELNVNALLLGDSALYLCASSLGPASGRNEQYFGPGTRLTVT.

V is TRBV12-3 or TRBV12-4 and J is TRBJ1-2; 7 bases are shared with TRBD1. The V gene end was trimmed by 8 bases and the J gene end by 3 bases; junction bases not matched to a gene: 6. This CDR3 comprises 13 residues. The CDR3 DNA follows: TGTGCCAGCGCGGGCAGGGGGGACTATGGCTACACCTTC. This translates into CASAGRGDYGYTF.

The DNA of the CDR3 is TGTGCCAGCAGTGCCCCCTCCCTGACAGGGCGGGAGACCCAGTACTTC. Its protein product is CASSAPSLTGRETQYF. V usage is TRBV2 and J usage is TRBJ2-5; the match to TRBD1 covers 7 bases. Germline-derived CDR1 and CDR2 are SNHLY and FYNNEI. The CDR3 contains 16 residues. Trimming at V came to 4 bases and at J to 5 bases, leaving 13 bases not matched to a gene.